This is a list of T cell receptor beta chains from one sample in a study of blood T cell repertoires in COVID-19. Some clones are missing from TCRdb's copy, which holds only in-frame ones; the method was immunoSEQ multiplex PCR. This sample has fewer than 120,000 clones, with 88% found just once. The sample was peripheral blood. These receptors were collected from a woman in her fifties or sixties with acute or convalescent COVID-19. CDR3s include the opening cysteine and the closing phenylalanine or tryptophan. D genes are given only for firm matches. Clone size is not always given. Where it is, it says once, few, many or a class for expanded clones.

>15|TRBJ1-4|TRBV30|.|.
CAWSGGPSTNEKLFF
TGTGCCTGGAGTGGGGGGCCTTCAACTAATGAAAAACTGTTTTTT
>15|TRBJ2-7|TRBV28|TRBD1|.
CASGPTGRQGDEQYF
TGTGCCAGCGGCCCGACGGGACGACAGGGCGACGAGCAGTACTTC
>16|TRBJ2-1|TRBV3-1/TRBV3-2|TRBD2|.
CASSQPGLALYNEQFF
TGTGCCAGCAGCCAACCGGGACTAGCGCTCTACAATGAGCAGTTCTTC
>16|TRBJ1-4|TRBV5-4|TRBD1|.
CASSLAGTGSNEKLFF
TGTGCCAGCAGCTTGGCCGGGACAGGGAGTAATGAAAAACTGTTTTTT
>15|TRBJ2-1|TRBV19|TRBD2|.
CASRVAGGRYNEQFF
TGTGCCAGTAGGGTAGCGGGAGGGCGGTACAATGAGCAGTTCTTC
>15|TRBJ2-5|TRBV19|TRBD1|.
CASRETGVAVETQYF
TGTGCCAGTAGGGAGACAGGGGTGGCGGTGGAGACCCAGTACTTC
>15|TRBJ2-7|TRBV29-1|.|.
CSVEHYTGLSYEQYF
TGCAGCGTTGAGCACTATACAGGGCTATCCTACGAGCAGTACTTC
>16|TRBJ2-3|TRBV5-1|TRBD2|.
CASSSGGREGADTQYF
TGCGCCAGCAGCTCCGGAGGGCGGGAGGGTGCAGATACGCAGTATTTT
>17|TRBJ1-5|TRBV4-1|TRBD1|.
CASSQDLSQGAVQPQHF
TGCGCCAGCAGCCAAGATTTGTCACAGGGGGCGGTTCAGCCCCAGCATTTT
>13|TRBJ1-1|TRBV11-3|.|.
CASSALGETEAFF
TGTGCCAGCAGCGCCCTCGGGGAGACTGAAGCTTTCTTT
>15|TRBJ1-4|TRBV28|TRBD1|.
CASSSAGGGKEKLFF
TGTGCCAGCAGTTCCGCAGGGGGCGGAAAGGAAAAACTGTTTTTT
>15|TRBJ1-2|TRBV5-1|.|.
CASSLMQGRDYGYTF
TGCGCCAGCAGCTTGATGCAGGGCAGAGACTATGGCTACACCTTC
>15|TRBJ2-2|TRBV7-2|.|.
CASSTRGGVTGELFF
TGTGCCAGCAGCACCAGGGGTGGGGTTACCGGGGAGCTGTTTTTT
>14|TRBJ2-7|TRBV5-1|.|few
CASSSPGAAYEQYF
TGCGCCAGCAGCTCGCCGGGAGCCGCCTACGAGCAGTACTTC
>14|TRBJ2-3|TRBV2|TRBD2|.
CASSPLAGAGTQYF
TGTGCCAGCAGTCCGCTAGCGGGAGCCGGTACGCAGTATTTT
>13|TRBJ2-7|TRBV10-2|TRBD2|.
CASNPSGRYEQYF
TGCGCCAGCAACCCTAGCGGGAGGTACGAGCAGTACTTC
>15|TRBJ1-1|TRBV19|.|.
CASSMLGAGVAEAFF
TGTGCCAGTAGTATGTTGGGGGCGGGAGTCGCTGAAGCTTTCTTT
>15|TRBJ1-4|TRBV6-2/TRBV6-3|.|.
CASSYEVADNEKLFF
TGTGCCAGCAGTTACGAGGTGGCCGACAATGAAAAACTGTTTTTT
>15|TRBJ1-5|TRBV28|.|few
CASSSRESGNQPQHF
TGTGCCAGCAGTTCCCGGGAGTCAGGAAATCAGCCCCAGCATTTT
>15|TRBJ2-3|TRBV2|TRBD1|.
CASSEAGQEADTQYF
TGTGCCAGCAGTGAAGCGGGACAGGAGGCAGATACGCAGTATTTT
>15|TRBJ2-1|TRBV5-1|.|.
CASSLKGQSYNEQFF
TGCGCCAGCAGCTTAAAGGGGCAGTCCTACAATGAGCAGTTCTTC
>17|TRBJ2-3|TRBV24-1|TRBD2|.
CATSDPGTSGSTDTQYF
TGTGCCACCAGTGATCCCGGGACTAGCGGTAGCACAGATACGCAGTATTTT
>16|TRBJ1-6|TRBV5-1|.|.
CASSLEIGTLSSPLHF
TGCGCCAGCAGCTTGGAGATTGGGACATTGAGTTCACCCCTCCACTTT
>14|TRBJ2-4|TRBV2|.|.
CASGQAEVKNIQYF
TGTGCCAGCGGGCAAGCGGAAGTCAAAAACATTCAGTACTTC
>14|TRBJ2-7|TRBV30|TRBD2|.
CAWSFGTSGFPVYF
TGTGCCTGGAGTTTCGGGACTAGCGGGTTCCCCGTGTACTTC
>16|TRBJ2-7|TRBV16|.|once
CASSQSRQTHSYEQYF
TGTGCCAGCAGCCAATCGAGACAGACCCACTCCTACGAGCAGTACTTC
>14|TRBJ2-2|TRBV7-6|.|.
CASSGILVAGELFF
TGTGCCAGCAGCGGAATACTAGTGGCCGGGGAGCTGTTTTTT
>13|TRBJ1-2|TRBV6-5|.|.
CASTLDRRSGSTF
TGTGCCAGCACCTTGGATCGTCGCTCTGGGAGCACCTTC
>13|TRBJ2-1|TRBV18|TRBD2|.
CASSPEREAAKFF
TGTGCCAGCTCACCAGAGCGGGAGGCCGCAAAGTTCTTC
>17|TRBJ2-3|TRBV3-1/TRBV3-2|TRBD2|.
CASSQAGLAGISDTQYF
TGTGCCAGCAGCCAGGCTGGACTAGCGGGTATCTCAGATACGCAGTATTTT
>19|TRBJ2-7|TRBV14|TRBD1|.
CASSHRTGGPAAEGYEQYF
TGTGCCAGCAGCCACCGGACAGGGGGCCCCGCCGCGGAGGGCTACGAGCAGTACTTC
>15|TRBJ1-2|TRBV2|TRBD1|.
CASSEEGQGSYGYTF
TGTGCCAGCAGTGAGGAGGGACAGGGGAGCTATGGCTACACCTTC
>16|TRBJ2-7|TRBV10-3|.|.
CAISESDRAGSYEQYF
TGTGCCATCAGTGAGTCCGACAGGGCGGGGTCTTACGAGCAGTACTTC
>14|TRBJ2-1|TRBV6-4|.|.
CASKVTGSADEQFF
TGTGCCAGCAAGGTCACAGGTTCCGCCGATGAGCAGTTCTTC
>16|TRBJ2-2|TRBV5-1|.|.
CASSLVFRRDTGELFF
TGCGCCAGCAGCTTGGTATTCAGGAGGGACACCGGGGAGCTGTTTTTT
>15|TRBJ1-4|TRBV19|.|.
CASSMNSATNEKLFF
TGTGCCAGTAGTATGAACAGTGCAACTAATGAAAAACTGTTTTTT
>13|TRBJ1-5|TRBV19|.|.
CASSNPAGQPQHF
TGTGCCAGTAGTAACCCCGCCGGTCAGCCCCAGCATTTT
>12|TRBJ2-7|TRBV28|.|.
CASSVGLEGQYF
TGTGCCAGCAGCGTGGGACTGGAAGGGCAGTACTTC
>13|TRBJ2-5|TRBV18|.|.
CASSPGLQETQYF
TGTGCCAGCTCACCAGGACTCCAAGAGACCCAGTACTTC
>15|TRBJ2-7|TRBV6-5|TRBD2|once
CASRSSGGLSYEQYF
TGTGCCAGCCGATCTTCCGGGGGGTTGTCCTACGAGCAGTACTTC
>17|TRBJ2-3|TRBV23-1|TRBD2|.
CASSQSKREGGSDTQYF
TGCGCCAGCAGTCAATCGAAGCGGGAGGGCGGATCAGATACGCAGTATTTT
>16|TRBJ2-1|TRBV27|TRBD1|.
CASSFRTGGYGNEQFF
TGTGCCAGCAGTTTTAGGACAGGGGGATATGGTAATGAGCAGTTCTTC
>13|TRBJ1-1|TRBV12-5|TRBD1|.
CASGFQGAGEAFF
TGTGCTAGTGGTTTTCAGGGGGCCGGTGAAGCTTTCTTT
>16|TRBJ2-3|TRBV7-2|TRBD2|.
CASSSTSGRPTDTQYF
TGTGCCAGCAGCTCGACTAGCGGGAGGCCCACAGATACGCAGTATTTT
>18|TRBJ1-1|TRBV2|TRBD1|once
CASNLNRDRGGLSTEAFF
TGTGCCAGCAATCTAAACCGGGACAGGGGAGGGTTGAGCACTGAAGCTTTCTTT
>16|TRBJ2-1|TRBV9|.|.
CASSEGGTLGDNEQFF
TGTGCCAGCAGCGAGGGGGGGACCCTAGGAGACAATGAGCAGTTCTTC
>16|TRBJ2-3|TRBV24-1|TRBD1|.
CATSDPGQGAADTQYF
TGTGCCACCAGTGACCCGGGACAGGGGGCCGCAGATACGCAGTATTTT
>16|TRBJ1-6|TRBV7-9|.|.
CASSLNSEPYNSPLHF
TGTGCCAGCAGCTTAAACTCCGAACCCTATAATTCACCCCTCCACTTT
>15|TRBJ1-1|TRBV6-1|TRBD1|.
CASSDSGQSNTEAFF
TGTGCCAGCAGTGATTCGGGACAGAGCAACACTGAAGCTTTCTTT
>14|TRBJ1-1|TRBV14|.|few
CASSLAGMNTEAFF
TGTGCCAGCAGCCTGGCAGGGATGAACACTGAAGCTTTCTTT
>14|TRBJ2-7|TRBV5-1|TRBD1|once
CASSLDTGVLRWDF
TGCGCCAGCAGCTTGGACACAGGGGTACTACGTTGGGACTTC